One sample yielded the 12 T cell receptor beta chains listed below, sequenced in a study of response to subunit inactivated influenza vaccine. Using its own MiXCR run on the RT-PCR reads, TCRdb lists one record per CDR3 protein. The sample has about 780,000 distinct CDR3 sequences, about 18% seen once. Sequenced here: PBMCs from blood, sampled around 5 days after vaccination. The receptors originated from a man in his fifties or sixties who received an inactivated influenza vaccine.

In this sample, this clonotype turned up many times. The rearrangement joins TRBV5-1 to TRBJ2-3; D is possibly TRBD1 (6 bases). V was trimmed by 8 bases and J by 2 bases, leaving 21 bases between them. The CDR3 sequence is 16 residues long. Per germline, CDR1 SGHRS and CDR2 YFSETQ. CDR3: CASTRKQGGDTDTQYF. The DNA for the CDR3 is TGCGCCAGTACGCGTAAACAGGGCGGCGACACAGATACGCAGTATTTT.

This chain connects TRBV11-2 to TRBJ2-2; 13 bases are a match to TRBD2. This CDR3 is 18 amino acids long. Germline assignment: CDR1 SGHAT and CDR2 FQNNGV. V was pared by 5 bases and J by 3 bases, with 9 bases of the junction left unmatched. CDR3 coding DNA: TGTGCCAGCAGCCTGATGACTAGCGGGAGGCCGGACACCGGGGAGCTGTTTTTT. It yields the protein CASSLMTSGRPDTGELFF.

This clonotype was picked up a small number of times. The CDR3 DNA reads as TGTGCCAGTACCGGGAGCACCAATCAGCCCCAGCATTTT. Translated: CASTGSTNQPQHF. The chain links TRBV19 to TRBJ1-5; no clear D. CDR1 and CDR2 (germline): LNHDA, SQIVND (reference sequence). Between the trimmed V and J ends, which lost 7 bases and 3 bases, there was a span of 10 bases. The CDR3 extends over 13 amino acids.

This chain links TRBV20-1 with TRBJ1-2; tentative D call: TRBD1 (6 bases). The germline gives CDR1 DFQATT, CDR2 SNEGSKA (reference sequence). This CDR3 has 11 residues. V lost 6 bases and J lost 8, with 13 bases in between. CDR3: CSARDKAGYTF. In DNA form, the CDR3 reads TGCAGTGCCCGGGACAAGGCGGGCTACACCTTC.

This clonotype was detected only a few times. This chain uses TRBV27 with TRBJ1-2; D is undetermined. The germline V gene encodes CDR1 MNHEY and CDR2 SMNVEV (reference sequence). The CDR3 runs 13 residues. V dropped 5 bases and J dropped 4 bases, with 11 bases sitting between them. CDR3 nucleotides: TGTGCCAGCAGTCCAAACCAAAGCTATGGCTACACCTTC. Translation: CASSPNQSYGYTF.

This clonotype has more than one count but fewer than ten. V gene TRBV11-2 combines with J gene TRBJ2-7; no clear D. Germline V gene sequence: CDR1 SGHAT, CDR2 FQNNGV. With 1 base removed from V and 3 bases from J, the gap between germline ends came to 13 bases. The CDR3 is 15 amino acids. The chain's CDR3 is CASSLARASSYEQYF. CDR3 DNA: TGTGCCAGCAGCTTAGCCCGGGCTAGTAGCTACGAGCAGTACTTC.

This clonotype was found many times. The chain has TRBV29-1 and TRBJ2-1; D is possibly TRBD1 or TRBD2 (6 bases each). CDR1 is SQVTM and CDR2 is ANQGSEA in the germline V gene. V was pared by 4 bases and J by 7 bases, with 17 bases between. This CDR3 comprises 14 residues. CDR3 loop: CSVATGAGTNEQFF. The CDR3 nucleotides are TGCAGCGTTGCAACGGGGGCCGGCACGAATGAGCAGTTCTTC.

This clonotype was counted ten times or more. The chain combines TRBV10-3 with TRBJ1-6; perhaps TRBD1 as D (6 bases). This CDR3 has 15 residues. CDR1 ENHRY and CDR2 SYGVKD come from the germline V gene. The V gene lost 3 bases and the J gene lost 7 bases, with 13 bases spanning the gap. The CDR3: CAISDRGPLNSPLHF. The CDR3 DNA reads TGTGCCATCAGTGACAGGGGACCGTTAAATTCACCCCTCCACTTT.

This clonotype has ten or more counts. Its ends do not fully match the called genes, so a read error is possible. The chain recombines TRBV4-3 with TRBJ2-7; 11 positions agree with TRBD2. The CDR3 is 15 amino acids. Germline values: CDR1 LGHNA, CDR2 YSLEER. The CDR3 here is CASSQGLAGGYEQYF. CDR3 DNA sequence: TGTGCCAGCAGCCAAGGATTAGCGGGAGGGTACGAGCAGTACTTC.

This clonotype was observed a handful of times. This sequence joins TRBV29-1 and TRBJ2-2; D ambiguous. V shed 0 bases and J shed 4 bases, with 9 bases lying between them. The CDR3 loop spans 14 amino acids. The V gene's germline CDR1 is SQVTM and CDR2 ANQGSEA. In nucleotides, the CDR3 is TGCAGCGTTGAAGATCATGCGAGCACCGGGGAGCTGTTTTTT. This gives the protein CSVEDHASTGELFF.

This chain uses TRBV7-9 with TRBJ2-5; 7 bases map to TRBD2. This CDR3 is built from 16 residues. The V gene's germline CDR1 is SEHNR and CDR2 FQNEAQ (reference sequence). V shed 1 base and J 2 bases; nucleotides not matched to a gene: 7. The CDR3 coding sequence is TGTGCCAGCAGCTTAGGCGCGCTAGCGGTACAAGAGACCCAGTACTTC. Its protein product is CASSLGALAVQETQYF.

This clonotype has only a few counts. This chain uses TRBV20-1 with TRBJ1-5; D is uncertain. Trimming pared 0 bases from V and 3 bases from J, leaving 9 bases between. The CDR3 has 14 amino acids. Germline V gives CDR1 DFQATT, CDR2 SNEGSKA (reference sequence). CDR3 nucleotides: TGCAGTGCTAGAGACGGACTACCCAATCAGCCCCAGCATTTT. Its protein product is CSARDGLPNQPQHF.